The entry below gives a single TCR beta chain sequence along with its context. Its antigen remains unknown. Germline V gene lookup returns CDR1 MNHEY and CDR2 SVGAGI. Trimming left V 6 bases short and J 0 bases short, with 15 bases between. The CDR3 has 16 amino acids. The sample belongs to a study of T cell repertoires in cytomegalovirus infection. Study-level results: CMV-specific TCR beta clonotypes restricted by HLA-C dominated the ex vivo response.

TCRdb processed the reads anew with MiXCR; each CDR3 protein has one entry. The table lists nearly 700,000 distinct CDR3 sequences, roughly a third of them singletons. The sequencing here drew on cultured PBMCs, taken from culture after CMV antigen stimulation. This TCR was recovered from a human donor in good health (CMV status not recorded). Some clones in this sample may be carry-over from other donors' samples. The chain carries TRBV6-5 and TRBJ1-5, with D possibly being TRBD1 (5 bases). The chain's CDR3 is CASSRRGPHSNQPQHF. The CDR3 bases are TGTGCCAGCAGCCGAAGGGGCCCTCATAGCAATCAGCCCCAGCATTTT.